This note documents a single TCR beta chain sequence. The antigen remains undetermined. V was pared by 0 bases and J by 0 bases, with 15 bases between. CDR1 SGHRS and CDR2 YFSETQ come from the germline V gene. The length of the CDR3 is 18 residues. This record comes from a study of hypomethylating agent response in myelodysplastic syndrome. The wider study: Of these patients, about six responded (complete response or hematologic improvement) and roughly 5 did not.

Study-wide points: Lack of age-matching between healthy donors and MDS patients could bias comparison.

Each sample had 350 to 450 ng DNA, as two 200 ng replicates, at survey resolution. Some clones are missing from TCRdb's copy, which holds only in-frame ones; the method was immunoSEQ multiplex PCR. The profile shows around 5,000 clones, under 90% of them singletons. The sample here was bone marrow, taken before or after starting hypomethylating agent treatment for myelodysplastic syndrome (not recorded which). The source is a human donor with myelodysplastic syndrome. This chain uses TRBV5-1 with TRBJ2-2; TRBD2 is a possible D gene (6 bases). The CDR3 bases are TGCGCCAGCAGCTTGGCCGTAGGAGGGCCATCGAACACCGGGGAGCTGTTTTTT. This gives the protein CASSLAVGGPSNTGELFF.